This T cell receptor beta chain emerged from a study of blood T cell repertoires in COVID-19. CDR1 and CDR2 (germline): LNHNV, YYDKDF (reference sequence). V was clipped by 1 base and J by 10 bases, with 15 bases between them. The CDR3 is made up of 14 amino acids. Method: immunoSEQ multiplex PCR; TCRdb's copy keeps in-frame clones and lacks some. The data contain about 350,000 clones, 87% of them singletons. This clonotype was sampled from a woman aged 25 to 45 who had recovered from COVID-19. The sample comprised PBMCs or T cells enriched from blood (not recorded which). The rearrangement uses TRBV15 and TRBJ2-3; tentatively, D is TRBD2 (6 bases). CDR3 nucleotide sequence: TGTGCCACCAGCAGAGGTATCCCGGGAGAACCGCAGTATTTT. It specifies CATSRGIPGEPQYF.